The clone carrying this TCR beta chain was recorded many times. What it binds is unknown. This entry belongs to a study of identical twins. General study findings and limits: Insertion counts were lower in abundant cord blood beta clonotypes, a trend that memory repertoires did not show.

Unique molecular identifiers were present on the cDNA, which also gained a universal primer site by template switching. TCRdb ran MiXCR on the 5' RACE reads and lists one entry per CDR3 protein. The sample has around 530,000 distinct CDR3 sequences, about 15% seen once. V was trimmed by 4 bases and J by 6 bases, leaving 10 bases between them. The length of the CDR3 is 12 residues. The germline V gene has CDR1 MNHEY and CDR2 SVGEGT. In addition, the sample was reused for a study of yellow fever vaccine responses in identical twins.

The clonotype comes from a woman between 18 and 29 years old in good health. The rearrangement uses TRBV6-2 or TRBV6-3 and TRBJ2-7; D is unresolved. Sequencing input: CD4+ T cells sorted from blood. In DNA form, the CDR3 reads TGTGCCAGCAGTTCGACCCCACGCGAGCAGTACGTC. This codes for CASSSTPREQYV.